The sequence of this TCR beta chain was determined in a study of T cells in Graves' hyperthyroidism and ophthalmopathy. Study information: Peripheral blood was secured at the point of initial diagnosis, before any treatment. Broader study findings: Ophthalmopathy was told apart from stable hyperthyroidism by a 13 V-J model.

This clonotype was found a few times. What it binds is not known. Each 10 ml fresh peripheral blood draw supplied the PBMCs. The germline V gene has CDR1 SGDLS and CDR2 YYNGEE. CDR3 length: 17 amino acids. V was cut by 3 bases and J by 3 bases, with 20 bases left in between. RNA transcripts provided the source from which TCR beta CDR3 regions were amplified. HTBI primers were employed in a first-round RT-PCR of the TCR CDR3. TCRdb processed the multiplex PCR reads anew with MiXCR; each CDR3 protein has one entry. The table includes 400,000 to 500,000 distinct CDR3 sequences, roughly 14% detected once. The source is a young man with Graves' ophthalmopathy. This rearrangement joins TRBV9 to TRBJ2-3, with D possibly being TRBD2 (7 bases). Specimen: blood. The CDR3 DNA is TGTGCCAGCAGCGCAGGGGCAGCGGGATTTATGACAGATACGCAGTATTTT. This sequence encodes CASSAGAAGFMTDTQYF. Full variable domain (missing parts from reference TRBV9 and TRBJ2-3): DSGVTQTPKHLITATGQRVTLRCSPRSGDLSVYWYQQSLDQGLQFLIQYYNGEERAKGNILERFSAQQFPDLHSELNLSSLELGDSALYFCASSAGAAGFMTDTQYFGPGTRLTVL.